This TCR beta chain was obtained from a study of blood T cell repertoires in COVID-19. The CDR3 runs to 13 residues. Per the germline V gene, CDR1 is GTSNPN and CDR2 is SVGIG (reference sequence). The ends were cut back, 0 bases at V and 5 bases at J, with 8 bases in the middle. Profiling relied on immunoSEQ multiplex PCR, and the TCRdb table lists in-frame clones only, not all of them. Of 60,000 to 90,000 clones in the sample, 80% to 90% are singletons; the top ten hold more than 20%. The receptor was isolated from a woman between 50 and 59 years old with acute or convalescent COVID-19. V gene TRBV30 combines with J gene TRBJ1-5; tentatively, D is TRBD1 (5 bases). The material sequenced was peripheral blood. CDR3 nucleotides: TGTGCCTGGAGTGTACAACAGGATCAGCCCCAGCATTTT. Translation gives CAWSVQQDQPQHF.